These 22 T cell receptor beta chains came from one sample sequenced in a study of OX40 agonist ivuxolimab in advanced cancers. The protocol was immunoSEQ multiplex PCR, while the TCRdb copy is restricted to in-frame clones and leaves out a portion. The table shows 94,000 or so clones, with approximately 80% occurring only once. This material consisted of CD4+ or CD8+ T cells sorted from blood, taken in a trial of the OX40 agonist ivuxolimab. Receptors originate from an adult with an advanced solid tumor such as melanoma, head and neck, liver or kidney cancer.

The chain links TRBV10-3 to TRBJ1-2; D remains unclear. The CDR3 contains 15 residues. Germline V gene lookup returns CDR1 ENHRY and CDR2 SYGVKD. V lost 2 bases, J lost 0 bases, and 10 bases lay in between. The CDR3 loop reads CAISENSAPNYGYTF. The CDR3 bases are TGTGCCATCAGTGAGAACAGTGCTCCTAACTATGGCTACACCTTC.

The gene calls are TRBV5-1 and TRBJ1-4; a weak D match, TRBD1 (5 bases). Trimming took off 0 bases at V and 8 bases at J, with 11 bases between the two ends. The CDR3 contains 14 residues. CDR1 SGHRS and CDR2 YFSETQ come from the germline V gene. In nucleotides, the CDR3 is TGCGCCAGCAGCTTGGGGGGCGTGCAGGAAAAACTGTTTTTT. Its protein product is CASSLGGVQEKLFF. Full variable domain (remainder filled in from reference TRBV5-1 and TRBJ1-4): KAGVTQTPRYLIKTRGQQVTLSCSPISGHRSVSWYQQTPGQGLQFLFEYFSETQRNKGNFPGRFSGRQFSNSRSEMNVSTLELGDSALYLCASSLGGVQEKLFFGSGTQLSVL.

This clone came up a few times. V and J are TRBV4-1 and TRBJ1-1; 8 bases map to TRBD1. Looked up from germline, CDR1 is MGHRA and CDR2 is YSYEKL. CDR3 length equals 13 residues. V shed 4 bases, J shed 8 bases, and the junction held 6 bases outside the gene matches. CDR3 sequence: CASSLNDRGEAFF. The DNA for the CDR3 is TGCGCCAGCAGCCTAAACGACAGGGGCGAAGCTTTCTTT.

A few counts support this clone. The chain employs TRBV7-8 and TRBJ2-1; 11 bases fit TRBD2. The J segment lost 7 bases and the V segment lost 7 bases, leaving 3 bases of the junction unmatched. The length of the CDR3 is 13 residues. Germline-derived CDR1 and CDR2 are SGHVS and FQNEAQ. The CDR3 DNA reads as TGTGCCAGCAACCTAGCGGGAGGAAATGAGCAGTTCTTC. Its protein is CASNLAGGNEQFF.

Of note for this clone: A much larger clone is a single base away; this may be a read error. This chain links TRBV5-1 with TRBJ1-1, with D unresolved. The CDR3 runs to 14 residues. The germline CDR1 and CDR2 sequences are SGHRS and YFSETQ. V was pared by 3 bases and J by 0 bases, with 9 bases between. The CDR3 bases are TGCGCCAGCAGCTCGGACGGAATGAACACTGAAGCTTTCTTT. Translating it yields CASSSDGMNTEAFF.

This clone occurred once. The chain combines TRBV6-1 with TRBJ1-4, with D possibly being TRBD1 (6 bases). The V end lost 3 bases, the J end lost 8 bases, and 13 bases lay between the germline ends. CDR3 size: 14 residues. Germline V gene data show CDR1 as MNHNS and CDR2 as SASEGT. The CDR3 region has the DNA TGTGCCAGCAGTGACGTCAGGGGTCGCGAAAAACTGTTTTTT. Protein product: CASSDVRGREKLFF.

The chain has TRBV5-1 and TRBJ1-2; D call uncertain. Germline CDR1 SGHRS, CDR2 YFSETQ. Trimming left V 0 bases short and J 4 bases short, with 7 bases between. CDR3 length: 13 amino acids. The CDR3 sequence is CASSLDSPYGYTF. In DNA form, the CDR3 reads TGCGCCAGCAGCTTGGACAGTCCCTATGGCTACACCTTC.

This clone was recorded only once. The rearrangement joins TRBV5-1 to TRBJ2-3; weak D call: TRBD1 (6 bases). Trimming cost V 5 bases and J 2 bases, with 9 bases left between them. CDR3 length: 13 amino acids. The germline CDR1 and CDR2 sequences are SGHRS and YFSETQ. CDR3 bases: TGCGCCAGCAGACGGGACACCACAGATACGCAGTATTTT. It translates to CASRRDTTDTQYF. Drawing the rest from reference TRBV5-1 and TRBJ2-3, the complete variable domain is KAGVTQTPRYLIKTRGQQVTLSCSPISGHRSVSWYQQTPGQGLQFLFEYFSETQRNKGNFPGRFSGRQFSNSRSEMNVSTLELGDSALYLCASRRDTTDTQYFGPGTRLTVL.

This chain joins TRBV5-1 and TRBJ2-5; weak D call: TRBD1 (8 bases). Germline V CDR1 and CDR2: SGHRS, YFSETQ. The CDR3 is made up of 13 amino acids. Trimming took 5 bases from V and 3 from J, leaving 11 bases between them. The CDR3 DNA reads TGCGCCAGCAGTACAGGGGGGGAAGAGACCCAGTACTTC. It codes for CASSTGGEETQYF.

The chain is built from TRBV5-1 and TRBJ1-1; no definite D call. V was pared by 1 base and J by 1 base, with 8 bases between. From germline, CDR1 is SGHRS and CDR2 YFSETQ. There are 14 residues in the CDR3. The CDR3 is CASSLSSANTEAFF. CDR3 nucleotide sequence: TGCGCCAGCAGCTTGAGCTCAGCGAACACTGAAGCTTTCTTT. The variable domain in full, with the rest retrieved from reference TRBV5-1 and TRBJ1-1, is KAGVTQTPRYLIKTRGQQVTLSCSPISGHRSVSWYQQTPGQGLQFLFEYFSETQRNKGNFPGRFSGRQFSNSRSEMNVSTLELGDSALYLCASSLSSANTEAFFGQGTRLTVV.

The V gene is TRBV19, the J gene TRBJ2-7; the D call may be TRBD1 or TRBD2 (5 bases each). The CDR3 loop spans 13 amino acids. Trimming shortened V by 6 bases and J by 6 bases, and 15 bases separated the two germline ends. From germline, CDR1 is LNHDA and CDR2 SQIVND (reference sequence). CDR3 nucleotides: TGTGCCAGTAGCACCGGGGCCGCGGTCGAGCAGTACTTC. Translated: CASSTGAAVEQYF.

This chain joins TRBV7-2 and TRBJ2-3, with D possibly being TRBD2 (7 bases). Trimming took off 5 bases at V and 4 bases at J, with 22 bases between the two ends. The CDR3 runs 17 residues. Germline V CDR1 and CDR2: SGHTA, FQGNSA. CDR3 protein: CASSINKRGAGPDTQYF. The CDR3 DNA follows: TGTGCCAGCAGCATAAACAAACGGGGGGCCGGCCCAGATACGCAGTATTTT.

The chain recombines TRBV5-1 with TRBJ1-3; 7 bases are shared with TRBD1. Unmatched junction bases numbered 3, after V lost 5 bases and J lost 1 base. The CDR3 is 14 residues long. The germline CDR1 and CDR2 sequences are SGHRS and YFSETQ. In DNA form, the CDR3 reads TGCGCCAGCAGTACAGGGGAGTCTGGAAACACCATATATTTT. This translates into CASSTGESGNTIYF.

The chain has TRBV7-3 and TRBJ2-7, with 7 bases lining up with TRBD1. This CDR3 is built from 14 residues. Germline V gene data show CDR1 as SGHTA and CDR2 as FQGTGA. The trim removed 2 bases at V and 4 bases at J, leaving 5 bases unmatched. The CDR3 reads CASSLGDSRYEQYF. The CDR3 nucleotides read TGTGCCAGCAGCTTAGGGGACAGTAGGTACGAGCAGTACTTC.

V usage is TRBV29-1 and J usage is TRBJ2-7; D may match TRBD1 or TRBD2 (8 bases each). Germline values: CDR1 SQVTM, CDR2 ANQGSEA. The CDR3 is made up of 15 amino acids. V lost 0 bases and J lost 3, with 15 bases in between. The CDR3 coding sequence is TGCAGCGTTGAAGATAGCGGGACAGGTATCTACGAGCAGTACTTC. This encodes CSVEDSGTGIYEQYF.

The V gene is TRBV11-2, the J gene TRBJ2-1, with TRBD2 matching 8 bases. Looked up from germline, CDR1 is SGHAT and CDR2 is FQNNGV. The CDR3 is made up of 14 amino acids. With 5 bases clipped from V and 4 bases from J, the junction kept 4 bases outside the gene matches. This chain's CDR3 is CASSTGTSYNEQFF. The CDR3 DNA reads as TGTGCCAGCAGCACAGGGACTAGTTACAATGAGCAGTTCTTC.

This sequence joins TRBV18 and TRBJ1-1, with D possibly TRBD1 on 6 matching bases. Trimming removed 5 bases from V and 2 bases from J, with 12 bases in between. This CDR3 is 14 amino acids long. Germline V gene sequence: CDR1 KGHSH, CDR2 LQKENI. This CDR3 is CASSVGQSNTEAFF. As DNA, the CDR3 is TGTGCCAGCTCAGTTGGACAGAGTAACACTGAAGCTTTCTTT.

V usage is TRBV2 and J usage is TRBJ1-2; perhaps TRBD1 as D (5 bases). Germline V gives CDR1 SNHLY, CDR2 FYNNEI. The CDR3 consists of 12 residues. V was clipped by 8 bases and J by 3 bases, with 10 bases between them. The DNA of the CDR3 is TGTGCCAGCGTGGGGGACCACTATGGCTACACCTTC. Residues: CASVGDHYGYTF.

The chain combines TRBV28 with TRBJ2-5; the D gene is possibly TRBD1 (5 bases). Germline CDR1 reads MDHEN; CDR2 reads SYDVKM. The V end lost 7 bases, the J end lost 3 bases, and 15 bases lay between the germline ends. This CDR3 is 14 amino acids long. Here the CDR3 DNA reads TGTGCCAGCAACCCTGGGGCTGCCAAAGAGACCCAGTACTTC. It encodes CASNPGAAKETQYF.

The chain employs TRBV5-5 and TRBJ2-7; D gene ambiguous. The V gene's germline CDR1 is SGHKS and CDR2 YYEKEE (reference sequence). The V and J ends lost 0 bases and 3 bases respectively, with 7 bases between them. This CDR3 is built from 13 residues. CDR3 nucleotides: TGTGCCAGCAGCTTGGCCTTTTACTACGAGCAGTACTTC. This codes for CASSLAFYYEQYF.

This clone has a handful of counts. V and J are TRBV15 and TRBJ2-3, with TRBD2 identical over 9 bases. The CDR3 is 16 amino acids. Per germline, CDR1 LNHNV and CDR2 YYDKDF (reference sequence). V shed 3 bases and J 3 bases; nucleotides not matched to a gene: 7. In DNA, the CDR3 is TGTGCCACCAGCAGTGATAGCGGGAGCAGGACAGATACGCAGTATTTT. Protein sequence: CATSSDSGSRTDTQYF.

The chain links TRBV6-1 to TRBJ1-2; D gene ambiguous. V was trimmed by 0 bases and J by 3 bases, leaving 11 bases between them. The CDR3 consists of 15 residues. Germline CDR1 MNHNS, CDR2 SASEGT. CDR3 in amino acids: CASSEALDADYGYTF. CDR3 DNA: TGTGCCAGCAGTGAAGCGCTTGATGCAGACTATGGCTACACCTTC.